The T cell receptor beta chain under discussion was sequenced for a study of blood T cell repertoires in COVID-19. As for the study in general: Acute and convalescent COVID-19 samples came from the United States, Italy and Spain. Nucleic acid was either cDNA or gDNA, and it came from T cells, B-cell-depleted T cells, or PBMCs.

This clone has just a few counts. As processed by the authors: The assay estimated nucleated cells by amplifying reference gene primers. TCRdb's copy holds only in-frame clones and misses some; the assay was immunoSEQ multiplex PCR. V and J calls plus clone size are reproduced from that table; the DNA served to infer D and trimming. The sample lists 95,000 to 150,000 clones; roughly 78% were seen once. The CDR3 has 16 amino acids. Germline values: CDR1 SGHTA, CDR2 FQGTGA. J gave up 6 bases and V 4 bases, and 11 bases lay outside the gene matches. The receptor comes from a man between 60 and 75 years old with active or convalescent COVID-19. Sequenced: peripheral blood. The chain combines TRBV7-3 with TRBJ2-1; TRBD2 matches 8 bases. The CDR3 region is CASSWGPLAGFNEQFF. Here the CDR3 DNA reads TGTGCCAGCAGCTGGGGGCCTCTAGCGGGTTTCAATGAGCAGTTCTTC.